This T cell receptor (beta chain) was found in a study of CD8 T cells in Susac syndrome. The RNA, roughly 0.45 to 1 ug, was put through reverse transcription using random hexamers. Amplification of the TCR beta CDR3 was carried out by immunoSEQ multiplex PCR, which spanned a total of 54 Vbeta and 13 Jbeta segments. TCRdb re-analysed the immunoSEQ multiplex PCR reads in MiXCR, keeping a single row per CDR3 protein. The sample contains approximately 140,000 distinct CDR3 sequences, around 94% of which appear only once. Trimming took 3 bases from V and 10 from J, leaving 10 bases between them. The CDR3 is 12 amino acids.

Sequencing input: CD8+ T cells from PBMCs. The sequence derives from a human donor in good health. The V gene is TRBV12-3 or TRBV12-4, the J gene TRBJ2-1; a weak D match, TRBD2 (6 bases). The CDR3 protein is CASSFGGVEQFF. CDR3 nucleotides: TGTGCCAGCAGTTTCGGCGGGGTAGAGCAGTTCTTC.